This T cell receptor (beta chain) was recorded in a study of a mutant IDH1 vaccine in newly diagnosed glioma. Study at large: The sex distribution of treated patients was 62.5% male and around 40% female, with a mean age of roughly 40 years.

A remark on this clone: Its antigen is currently unknown.

As to time point: week 11, during vaccination. Vaccination comprised doses that each held 300 ug of mutant IDH1 20-mer peptide, plus topical imiquimod. This CDR3 has 12 residues. The V and J ends lost 9 bases and 2 bases respectively, with 9 bases between them. Per the germline V gene, CDR1 is ENHRY and CDR2 is SYGVKD. The repertoire was sequenced with immunoSEQ multiplex PCR; TCRdb's copy has only in-frame clones and lacks some. Among around 27,000 clones listed, about 78% were seen once. The sample consisted of PBMCs, taken from a glioma patient whose treatment included an IDH1 peptide vaccine. The chain combines TRBV10-3 with TRBJ2-3; unclear D gene. The TCR comes from a woman younger than 35 with glioma. CDR3 amino acids: CAMASYTDTQYF. The DNA for the CDR3 is TGTGCCATGGCTAGTTACACAGATACGCAGTATTTT.